The clone carrying this TCR beta chain showed up just a few times. In the authors' workflow: Estimation of nucleated cell counts was performed using reference gene primer amplification. TCRdb's copy holds only in-frame clones and misses some; the assay was immunoSEQ multiplex PCR. Clone size and the V and J calls come from that table; the DNA yielded D and trimming. In the table there are roughly 250,000 clones, 87% of which are singletons. This record comes from a study of blood T cell repertoires in COVID-19. In the study overall: Italy, Spain and the United States were the sources of the convalescent and acute COVID-19 samples. T cells, B-cell-depleted T cells, or PBMCs supplied cDNA or gDNA.

Between the trimmed V and J ends, which lost 6 bases and 4 bases, there was a span of 16 bases. Per the germline V gene, CDR1 is SNHLY and CDR2 is FYNNEI. CDR3 length: 14 residues. Sequencing used peripheral blood. J is TRBJ2-7 and V is TRBV2; a weak D match, TRBD1 (6 bases). The receptor was isolated from a man aged 55-75 years who had recovered from COVID-19. The CDR3 sequence is CASRSDRSIYEQYF. The CDR3, as DNA: TGTGCCAGCAGGTCGGACAGAAGTATTTACGAGCAGTACTTC.